This T cell receptor beta chain was retrieved from a study of T cell changes during pregnancy in multiple sclerosis. The V gene's germline CDR1 is SGHRS and CDR2 YFSETQ. V lost 2 bases to trimming and J lost 7 bases; unmatched junction nucleotides: 4. CDR3 length: 14 residues. Assay used: immunoSEQ multiplex PCR; TCRdb lists only in-frame clones, some missing. The repertoire consists of 30,000 to 35,000 clones, with roughly nine tenths occurring once and the leading ten covering roughly 4.8%. The sequence was obtained from a female donor with multiple sclerosis, enrolled in a pregnancy study. Specimen: CD8+ T cells from peripheral blood mononuclear cells, collected after pregnancy. The chain employs TRBV5-1 and TRBJ1-5, with 9 bases aligning to TRBD1. CDR3 sequence (DNA): TGCGCCAGCAGCTTCACCGGGACAGGGCAGCCCCAGCATTTT. Translating gives CASSFTGTGQPQHF.